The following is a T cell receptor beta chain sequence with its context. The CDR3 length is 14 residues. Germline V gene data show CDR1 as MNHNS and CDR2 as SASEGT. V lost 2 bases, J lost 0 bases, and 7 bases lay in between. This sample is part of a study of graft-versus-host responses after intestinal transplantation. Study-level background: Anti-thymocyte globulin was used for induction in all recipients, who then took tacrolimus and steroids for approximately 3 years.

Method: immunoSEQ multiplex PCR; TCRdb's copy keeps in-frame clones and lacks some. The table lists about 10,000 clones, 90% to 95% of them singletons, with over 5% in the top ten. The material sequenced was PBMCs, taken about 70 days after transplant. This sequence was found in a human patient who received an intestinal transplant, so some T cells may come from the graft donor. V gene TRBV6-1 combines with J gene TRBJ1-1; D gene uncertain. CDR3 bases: TGTGCCAGCAGTGAACTAAGTATGAACACTGAAGCTTTCTTT. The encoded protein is CASSELSMNTEAFF.